The 2 T cell receptor beta chains listed next were all sequenced from one sample in a study of CD8+ T cells in alopecia areata. Reverse transcription of extracted RNA yielded cDNA, which provided the sequencing template. TCRdb's copy holds only in-frame clones and misses some; the assay was immunoSEQ multiplex PCR. The table records some 150,000 clones, around 83% of them present only once. Treatment given: oral pan-JAK inhibitor, 5-10 mg twice daily. This specimen consisted of CD8+ T cells sorted from blood, obtained at week 4, from a patient treated with tofacitinib. These TCRs come from a human donor with alopecia areata.

The chain uses TRBV5-1 and TRBJ1-2; D uncertain. The V gene's germline CDR1 is SGHRS and CDR2 YFSETQ. CDR3 length: 11 residues. V was shortened by 4 bases and J by 7 bases, with 8 bases between the two germline ends. DNA for the CDR3: TGCGCCAGCAGCGCCGGTGGTGGCTACACCTTC. Encoded protein: CASSAGGGYTF.

The chain combines TRBV6-4 with TRBJ1-1; D unresolved. V shed 2 bases and J shed 4 bases, with 8 bases lying between them. The CDR3 is 13 residues long. The germline V gene encodes CDR1 MRHNA and CDR2 SNTAGT. CDR3 DNA sequence: TGTGCCAGCAGTGACACCGAAGCCACTGAAGCTTTCTTT. Translated, it gives CASSDTEATEAFF.